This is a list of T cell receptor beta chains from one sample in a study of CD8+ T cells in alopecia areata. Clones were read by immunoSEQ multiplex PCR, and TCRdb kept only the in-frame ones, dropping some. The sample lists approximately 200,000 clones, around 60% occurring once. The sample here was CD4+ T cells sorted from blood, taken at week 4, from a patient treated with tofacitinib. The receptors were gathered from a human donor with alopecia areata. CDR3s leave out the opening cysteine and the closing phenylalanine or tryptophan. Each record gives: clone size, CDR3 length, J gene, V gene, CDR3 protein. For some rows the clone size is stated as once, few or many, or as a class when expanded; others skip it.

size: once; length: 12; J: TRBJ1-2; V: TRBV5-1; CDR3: ASSFGTTNYGYT
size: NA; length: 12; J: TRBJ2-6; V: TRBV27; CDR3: ASSLSSGANVLT
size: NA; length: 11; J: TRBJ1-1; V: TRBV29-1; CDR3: SVRGRLNTEAF
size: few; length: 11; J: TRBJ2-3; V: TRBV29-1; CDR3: SVRPGYIDTQY
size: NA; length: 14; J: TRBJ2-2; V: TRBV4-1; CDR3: ASSLEAPLVTGELF
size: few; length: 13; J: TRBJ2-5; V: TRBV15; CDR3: ATSRGAGGGETQY
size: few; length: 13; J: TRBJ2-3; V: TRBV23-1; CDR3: ASSQRAGITDTQY
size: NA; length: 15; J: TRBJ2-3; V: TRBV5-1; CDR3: ASSSATGTASTDTQY
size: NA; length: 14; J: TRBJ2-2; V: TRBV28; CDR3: ASSSTRLAGGEELF
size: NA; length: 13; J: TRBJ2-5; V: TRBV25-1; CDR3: ASSDELAGRETQY
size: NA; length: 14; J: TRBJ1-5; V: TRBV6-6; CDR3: ASSYLSALRDQPQH
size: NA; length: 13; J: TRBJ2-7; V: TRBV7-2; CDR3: ASSTTGGWETEQY
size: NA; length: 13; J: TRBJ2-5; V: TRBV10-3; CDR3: ASQPRTGWGETQY
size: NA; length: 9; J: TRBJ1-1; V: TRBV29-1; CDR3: SGVVRTEAF
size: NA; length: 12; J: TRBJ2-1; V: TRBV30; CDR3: AWSWGQGGFGQF
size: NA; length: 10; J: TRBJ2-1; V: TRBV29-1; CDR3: SVDRTRNEQF
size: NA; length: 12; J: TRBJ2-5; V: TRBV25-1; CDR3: ASQQQGGQETQY
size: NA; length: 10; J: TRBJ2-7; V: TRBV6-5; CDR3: ASSSRGGGQY
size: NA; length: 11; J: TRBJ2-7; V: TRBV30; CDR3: AWSRTLTYEQY
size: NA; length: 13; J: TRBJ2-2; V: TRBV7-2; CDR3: ASRFDRANTGELF
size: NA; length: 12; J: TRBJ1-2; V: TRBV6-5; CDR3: ASSFHRGRGGYT
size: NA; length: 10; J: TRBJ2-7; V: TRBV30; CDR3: AWSEGGARQY
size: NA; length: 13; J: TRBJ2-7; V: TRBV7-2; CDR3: ASSLEFSLSYEQY
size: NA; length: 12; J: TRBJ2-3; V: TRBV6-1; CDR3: ASSRGTSTDTQY
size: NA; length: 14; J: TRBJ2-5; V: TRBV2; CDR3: ASRETRGLVQETQY
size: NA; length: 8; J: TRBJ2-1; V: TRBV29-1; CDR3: SVGQGPGF
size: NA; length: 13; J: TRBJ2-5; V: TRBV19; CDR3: ASSGRASGSWTQY
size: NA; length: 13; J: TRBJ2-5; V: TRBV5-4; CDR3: ASSPQTSGVETQY
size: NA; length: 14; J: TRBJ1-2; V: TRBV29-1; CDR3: SAPDSPFTHNYGYT
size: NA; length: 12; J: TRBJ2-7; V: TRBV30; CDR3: AWGRTSASDEQY
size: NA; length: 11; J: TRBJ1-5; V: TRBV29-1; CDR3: SVGWDSNQPQH
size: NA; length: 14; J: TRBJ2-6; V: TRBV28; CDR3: ASSFRSLRGANVLT
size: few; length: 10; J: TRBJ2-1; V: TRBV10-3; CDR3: AISETADEQF
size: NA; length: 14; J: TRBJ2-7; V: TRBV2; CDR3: ASSAAWGASGYEQY
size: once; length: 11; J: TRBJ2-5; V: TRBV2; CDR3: ASSEAPGGTQY
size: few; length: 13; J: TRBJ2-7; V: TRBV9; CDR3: ASSAKTGTSYEQY
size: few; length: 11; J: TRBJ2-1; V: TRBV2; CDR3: ASQGRVYNEQF
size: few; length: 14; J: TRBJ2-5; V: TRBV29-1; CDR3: SVELSPVGGRETQY
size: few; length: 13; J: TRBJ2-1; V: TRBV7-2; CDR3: ASSLAGAPYNEQF
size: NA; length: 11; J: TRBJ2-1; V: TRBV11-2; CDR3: ASSPPPFDEQF
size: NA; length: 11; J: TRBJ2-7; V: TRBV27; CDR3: ASSSPGRTGPY
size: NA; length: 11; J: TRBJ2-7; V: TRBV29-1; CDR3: SVSSPGSYEQY
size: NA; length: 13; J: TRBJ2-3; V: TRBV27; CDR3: ASSPGGAWTDTQY
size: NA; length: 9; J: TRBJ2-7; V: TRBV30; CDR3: AGAGVYEQY
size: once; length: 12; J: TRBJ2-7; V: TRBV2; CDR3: ASSGLRGYYEQY
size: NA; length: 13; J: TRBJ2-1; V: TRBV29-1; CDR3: SVTRAGGVIYEQF
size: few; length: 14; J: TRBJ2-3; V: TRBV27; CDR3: ASAERGRAGTDTQY
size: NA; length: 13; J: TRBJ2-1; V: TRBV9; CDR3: ASTAHGGLDNEQF
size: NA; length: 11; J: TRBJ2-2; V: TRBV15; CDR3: ATSRDSGGELF
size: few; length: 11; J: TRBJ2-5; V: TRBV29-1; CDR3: SGTGTGWQTQY